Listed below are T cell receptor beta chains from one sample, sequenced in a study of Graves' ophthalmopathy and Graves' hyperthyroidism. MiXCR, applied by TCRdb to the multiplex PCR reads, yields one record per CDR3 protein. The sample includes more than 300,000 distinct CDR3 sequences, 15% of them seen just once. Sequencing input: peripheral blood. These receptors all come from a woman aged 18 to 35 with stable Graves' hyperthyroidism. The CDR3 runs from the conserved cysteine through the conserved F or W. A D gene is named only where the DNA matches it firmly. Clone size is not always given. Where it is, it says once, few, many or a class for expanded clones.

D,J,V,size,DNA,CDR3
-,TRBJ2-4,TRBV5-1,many,TGCGCCAGCAGCTTGGAGTGGGGACACCAAAACATTCAGTACTTC,CASSLEWGHQNIQYF
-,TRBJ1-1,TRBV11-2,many,TGTGCCAGCAGCGGGAAGGTGAACACTGAAGCTTTCTTT,CASSGKVNTEAFF
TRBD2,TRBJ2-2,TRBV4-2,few,TGTGCCAGCAGCGTTCGAACTAGCGGGGGTAACACCGGGGAGCTGTTTTTT,CASSVRTSGGNTGELFF
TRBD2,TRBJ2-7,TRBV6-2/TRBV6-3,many,TGTGCCAGCAGTCTTCGAGCGGGGGCCCCCTCCGGCGAGCAGTACTTC,CASSLRAGAPSGEQYF
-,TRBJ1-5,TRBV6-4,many,TGTGCCAGCAGCTACAGGGTCCGACATAGCAATCAGCCCCAGCATTTT,CASSYRVRHSNQPQHF
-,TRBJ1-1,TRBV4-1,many,TGCGCCAGCAGCCAAGTTACCAATCGAGCTTTCTTT,CASSQVTNRAFF
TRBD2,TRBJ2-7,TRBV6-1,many,TGTGCCAGCAGTCGGACTAGCGGGATTTCCTACGAGCAGTACTTC,CASSRTSGISYEQYF
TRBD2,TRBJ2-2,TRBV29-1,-,TGCAGCGTTGAAGGACTAGCGGGGGGCTGGAACACCGGGGAGCTGTTTTTT,CSVEGLAGGWNTGELFF
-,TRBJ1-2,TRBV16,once,TGTGCCAGCAGCCAATTCAGCGCAGACGATAACTATGGCTACACCTTC,CASSQFSADDNYGYTF
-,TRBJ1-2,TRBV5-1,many,TGCGCCAGCAGCTTGGGAGGGCGGACGAACTATGGCTACACCTTC,CASSLGGRTNYGYTF
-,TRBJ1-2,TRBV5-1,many,TGCGCCAGCAGCTTGGCCGTGGGGGTCGACTATGGCTACACCTTC,CASSLAVGVDYGYTF
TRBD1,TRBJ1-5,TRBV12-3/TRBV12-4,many,TGTGCCAGCAGTTTCAATACTGACAGGGTTAGCAATCAGCCCCAGCATTTT,CASSFNTDRVSNQPQHF
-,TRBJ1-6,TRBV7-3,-,TGTGCCAGCAGCATTAATAATTCACCCCTCCACTTT,CASSINNSPLHF
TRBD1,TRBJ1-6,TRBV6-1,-,TGTGCCAGCAGTGCCACAGGGGTGGATTCACCCCTCCACTTT,CASSATGVDSPLHF
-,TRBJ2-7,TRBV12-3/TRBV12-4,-,TGTGCCAGCAGCCCGACCGCGGCCTACGAGCAGTACTTC,CASSPTAAYEQYF
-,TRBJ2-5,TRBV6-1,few,TGTGCCAGCACCCGGGAACCCACCCAGACCCAGTACTTC,CASTREPTQTQYF
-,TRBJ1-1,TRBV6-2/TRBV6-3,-,TGTGCCAGCAGTCCGCCGGACTTAGAAGCTTTCTTT,CASSPPDLEAFF